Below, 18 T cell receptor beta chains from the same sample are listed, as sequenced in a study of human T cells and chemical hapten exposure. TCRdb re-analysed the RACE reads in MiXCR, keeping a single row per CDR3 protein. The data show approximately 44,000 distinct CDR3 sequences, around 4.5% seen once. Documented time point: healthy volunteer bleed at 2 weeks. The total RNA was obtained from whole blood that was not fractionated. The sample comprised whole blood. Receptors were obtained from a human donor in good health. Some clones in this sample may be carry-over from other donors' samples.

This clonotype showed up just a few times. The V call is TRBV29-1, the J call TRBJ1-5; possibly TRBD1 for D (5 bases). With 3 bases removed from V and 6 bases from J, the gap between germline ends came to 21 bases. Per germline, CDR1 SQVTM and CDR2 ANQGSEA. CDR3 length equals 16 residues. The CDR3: CSVEDETAVEGQPQHF. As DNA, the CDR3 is TGCAGCGTTGAGGATGAGACAGCGGTGGAGGGTCAGCCCCAGCATTTT.

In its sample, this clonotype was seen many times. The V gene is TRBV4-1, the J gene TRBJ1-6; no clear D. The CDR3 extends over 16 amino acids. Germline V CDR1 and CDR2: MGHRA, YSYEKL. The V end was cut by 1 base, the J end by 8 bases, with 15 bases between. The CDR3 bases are TGCGCCAGCAGCCAAGCAGTCGGCCAGCTTGATTCACCCCTCCACTTT. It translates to CASSQAVGQLDSPLHF.

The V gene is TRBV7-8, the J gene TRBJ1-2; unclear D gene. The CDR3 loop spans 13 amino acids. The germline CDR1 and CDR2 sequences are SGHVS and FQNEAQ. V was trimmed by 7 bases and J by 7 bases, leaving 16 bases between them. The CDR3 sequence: CASTAAGQRGYTF. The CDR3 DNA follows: TGTGCCAGCACCGCGGCAGGCCAGCGTGGCTACACCTTC.

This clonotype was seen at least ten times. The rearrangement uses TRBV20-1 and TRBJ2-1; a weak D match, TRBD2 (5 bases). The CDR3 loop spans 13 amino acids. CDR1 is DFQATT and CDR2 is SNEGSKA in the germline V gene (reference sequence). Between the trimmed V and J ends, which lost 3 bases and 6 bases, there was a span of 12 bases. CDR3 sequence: CSARTTPSNEQFF. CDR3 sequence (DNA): TGCAGTGCTAGGACTACTCCCAGCAATGAGCAGTTCTTC.

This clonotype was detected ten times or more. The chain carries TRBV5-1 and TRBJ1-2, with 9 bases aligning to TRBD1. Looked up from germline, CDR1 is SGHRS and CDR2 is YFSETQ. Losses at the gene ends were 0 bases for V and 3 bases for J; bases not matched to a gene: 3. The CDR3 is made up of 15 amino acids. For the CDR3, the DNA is TGCGCCAGCAGCTTGGCCGGGACAGGGCACTATGGCTACACCTTC. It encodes CASSLAGTGHYGYTF.

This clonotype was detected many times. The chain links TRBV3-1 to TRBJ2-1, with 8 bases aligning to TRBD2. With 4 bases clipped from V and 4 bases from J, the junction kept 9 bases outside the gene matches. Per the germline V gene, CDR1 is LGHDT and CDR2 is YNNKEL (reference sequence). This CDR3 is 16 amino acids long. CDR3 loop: CASSPRGGAYYNEQFF. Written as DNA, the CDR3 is TGTGCCAGCAGCCCCCGGGGGGGCGCCTATTACAATGAGCAGTTCTTC.

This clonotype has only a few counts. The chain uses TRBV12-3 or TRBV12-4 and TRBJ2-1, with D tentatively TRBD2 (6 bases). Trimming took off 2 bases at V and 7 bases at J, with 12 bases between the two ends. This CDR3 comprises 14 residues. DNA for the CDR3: TGTGCCAGCAGTTTAAATGGCGCGGGAAATGAGCAGTTCTTC. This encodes CASSLNGAGNEQFF.

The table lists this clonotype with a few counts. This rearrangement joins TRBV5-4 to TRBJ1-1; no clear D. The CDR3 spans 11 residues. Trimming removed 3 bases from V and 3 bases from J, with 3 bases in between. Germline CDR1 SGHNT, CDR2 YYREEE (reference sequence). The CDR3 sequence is CASSSHTEAFF. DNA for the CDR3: TGTGCCAGCAGCTCTCACACTGAAGCTTTCTTT.

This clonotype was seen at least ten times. DNA of the CDR3: TGCAGTGCTAGAGCGGGAGGGGCCCAATTCGACACTGAAGCTTTCTTT. It specifies CSARAGGAQFDTEAFF. The gene calls are TRBV20-1 and TRBJ1-1, with D maybe TRBD1 (5 bases). The germline gives CDR1 DFQATT, CDR2 SNEGSKA (reference sequence). Trimming took 1 base from V and 3 from J, leaving 18 bases between them. The CDR3 length is 16 residues.

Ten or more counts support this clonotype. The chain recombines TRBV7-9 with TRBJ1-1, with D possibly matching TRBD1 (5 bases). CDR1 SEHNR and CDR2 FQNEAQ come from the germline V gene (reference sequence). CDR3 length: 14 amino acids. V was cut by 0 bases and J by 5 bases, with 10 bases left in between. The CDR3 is CASSLAGERTEAFF. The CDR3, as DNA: TGTGCCAGCAGCTTAGCGGGGGAGAGGACTGAAGCTTTCTTT. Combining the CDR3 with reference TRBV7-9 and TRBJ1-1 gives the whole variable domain DTGVSQNPRHKITKRGQNVTFRCDPISEHNRLYWYRQTLGQGPEFLTYFQNEAQLEKSRLLSDRFSAERPKGSFSTLEIQRTEQGDSAMYLCASSLAGERTEAFFGQGTRLTVV.

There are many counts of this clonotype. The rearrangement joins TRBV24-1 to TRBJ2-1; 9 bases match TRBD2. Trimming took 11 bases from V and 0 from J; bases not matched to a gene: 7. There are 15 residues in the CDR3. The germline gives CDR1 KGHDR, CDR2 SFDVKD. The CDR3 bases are TGTGCCAGCGCGGGGGGGGCAAGCTCCTACAATGAGCAGTTCTTC. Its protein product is CASAGGASSYNEQFF.

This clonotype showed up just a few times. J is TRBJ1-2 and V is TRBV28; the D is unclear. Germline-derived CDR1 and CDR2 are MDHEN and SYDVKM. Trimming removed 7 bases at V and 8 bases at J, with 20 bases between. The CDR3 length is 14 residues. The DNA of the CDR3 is TGTGCCAGCACTCGTCGAGGAGGCACTAGGGGCTACACCTTC. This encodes CASTRRGGTRGYTF.

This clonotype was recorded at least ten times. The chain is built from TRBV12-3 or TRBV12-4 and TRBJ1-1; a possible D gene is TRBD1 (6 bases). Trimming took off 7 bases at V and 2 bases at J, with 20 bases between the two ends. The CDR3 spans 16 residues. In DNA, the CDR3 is TGTGCCAGCACCCCCCTTACAGGGCGGCTAAACACTGAAGCTTTCTTT. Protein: CASTPLTGRLNTEAFF.

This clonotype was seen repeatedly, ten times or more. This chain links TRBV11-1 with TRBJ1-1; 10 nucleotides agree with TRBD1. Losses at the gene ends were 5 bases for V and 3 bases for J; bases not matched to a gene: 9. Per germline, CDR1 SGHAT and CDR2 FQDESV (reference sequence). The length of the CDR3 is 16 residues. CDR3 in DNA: TGTGCCAGCAGCGTTAATGCCGGGACAGGGGACACTGAAGCTTTCTTT. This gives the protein CASSVNAGTGDTEAFF.

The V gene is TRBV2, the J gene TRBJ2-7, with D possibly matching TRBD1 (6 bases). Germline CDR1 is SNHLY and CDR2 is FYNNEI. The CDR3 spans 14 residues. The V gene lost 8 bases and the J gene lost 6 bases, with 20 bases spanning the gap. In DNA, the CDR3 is TGTGCCAGCCGCCAGGACAGTCCGGTTTCCGAGCAGTACTTC. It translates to CASRQDSPVSEQYF.

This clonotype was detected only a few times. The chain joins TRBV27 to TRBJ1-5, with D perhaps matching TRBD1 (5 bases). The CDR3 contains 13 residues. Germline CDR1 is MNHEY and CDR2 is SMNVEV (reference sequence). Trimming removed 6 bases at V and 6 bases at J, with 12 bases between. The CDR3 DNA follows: TGTGCCAGCAGCAACGAGGGGTTTCAGCCCCAGCATTTT. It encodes CASSNEGFQPQHF.

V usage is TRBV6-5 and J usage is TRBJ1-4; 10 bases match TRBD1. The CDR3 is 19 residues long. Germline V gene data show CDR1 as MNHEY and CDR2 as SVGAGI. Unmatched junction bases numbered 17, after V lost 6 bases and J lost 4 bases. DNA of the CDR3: TGTGCCAGCAGCCCCTGGACAGGGGGATCGGGTTACGATAATGAAAAACTGTTTTTT. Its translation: CASSPWTGGSGYDNEKLFF.

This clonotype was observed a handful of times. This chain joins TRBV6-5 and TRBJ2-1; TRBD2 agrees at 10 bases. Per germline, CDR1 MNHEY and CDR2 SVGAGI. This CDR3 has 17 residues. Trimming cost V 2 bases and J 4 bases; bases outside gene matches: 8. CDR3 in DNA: TGTGCCAGCAGTTACCCCTCGACTAGCGGGTTATACAATGAGCAGTTCTTC. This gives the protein CASSYPSTSGLYNEQFF.